Shown below are 29 T cell receptor beta chains from a single sample sequenced in a study of T cells in Graves' hyperthyroidism and ophthalmopathy. It was RNA transcripts that yielded the amplified TCR beta CDR3 regions. First-round RT-PCR with HTBI primers amplified the TCR CDR3 region. TCRdb re-derived calls from the multiplex PCR reads in MiXCR, one entry per CDR3 protein. In the table there are fewer than 450,000 distinct CDR3 sequences, about 15% of which are singletons. The sequencing sample was made of blood. All receptors derive from a woman in her twenties or thirties with Graves' hyperthyroidism that later progressed to Graves' ophthalmopathy.

This clonotype was counted at least ten times. The chain carries TRBV5-6 and TRBJ2-3; 11 positions agree with TRBD2. V was pared by 2 bases and J by 3 bases, with 5 bases of the junction left unmatched. Germline CDR1 is SGHDT and CDR2 is YYEEEE. There are 16 residues in the CDR3. CDR3 residues: CASSFSTSGSTDTQYF. For the CDR3, the DNA is TGTGCCAGCAGCTTCTCCACTAGCGGGAGTACAGATACGCAGTATTTT.

This chain links TRBV7-8 with TRBJ1-1; D may be TRBD1 (6 bases). V lost 1 base and J lost 3, with 12 bases in between. Germline lookup yields CDR1 SGHVS and CDR2 FQNEAQ. The CDR3 runs to 15 residues. CDR3 nucleotide sequence: TGTGCCAGCAGCTTAGTGGGGGACACGGACACTGAAGCTTTCTTT. Its protein is CASSLVGDTDTEAFF.

This clonotype has at least ten counts. The gene calls are TRBV4-1 and TRBJ1-1; D remains ambiguous. The germline V gene has CDR1 MGHRA and CDR2 YSYEKL. V was shortened by 1 base and J by 1 base, with 7 bases between the two germline ends. The CDR3 consists of 14 residues. CDR3 coding DNA: TGCGCCAGCAGCCAAGGTCCCTCGAACACTGAAGCTTTCTTT. This translates into CASSQGPSNTEAFF.

On this clonotype itself: One end of the junction does not line up with germline, which may come from a read error. The V call is TRBV10-2, the J call TRBJ2-7; unclear D gene. Germline CDR1 reads WSHSY; CDR2 reads SAAADI. This CDR3 spans 12 amino acids. The CDR3 sequence: CASSESWNEQHF. CDR3 coding DNA: TGCGCCAGCAGTGAGTCCTGGAACGAGCAGCACTTC.

This clonotype was seen only a few times. The genes are TRBV7-8 and TRBJ2-7; 10 positions match TRBD2. CDR1 SGHVS and CDR2 FQNEAQ come from the germline V gene. The V and J ends lost 8 bases and 6 bases, in that order; junction bases with no gene match: 7. CDR3 length: 13 amino acids. DNA of the CDR3: TGTGCCAGCCAGACTAGCGGGCTTCCCGAGCAGTACTTC. Amino acids: CASQTSGLPEQYF.

The chain carries TRBV7-9 and TRBJ1-4, with 7 bases aligning to TRBD1. The CDR3 is made up of 16 amino acids. Germline CDR1 reads SEHNR; CDR2 reads FQNEAQ (reference sequence). The V gene end was trimmed by 5 bases and the J gene end by 0 bases; junction bases not matched to a gene: 6. The DNA of the CDR3 is TGTGCCAGCAGCCCGATGGGACAGACAACTAATGAAAAACTGTTTTTT. It yields the protein CASSPMGQTTNEKLFF. Using reference TRBV7-9 and TRBJ1-4 for the parts outside the CDR3, the full variable domain is DTGVSQNPRHKITKRGQNVTFRCDPISEHNRLYWYRQTLGQGPEFLTYFQNEAQLEKSRLLSDRFSAERPKGSFSTLEIQRTEQGDSAMYLCASSPMGQTTNEKLFFGSGTQLSVL.

This clonotype was seen ten or more times. The rearrangement joins TRBV20-1 to TRBJ2-1; 8 positions match TRBD2. The CDR3 extends over 12 amino acids. The germline gives CDR1 DFQATT, CDR2 SNEGSKA (reference sequence). The ends lost 5 bases at V and 6 bases at J; junction bases unmatched: 3. CDR3 sequence reads: CSAGSGVNEQFF. The CDR3 bases are TGCAGTGCTGGTAGCGGGGTCAATGAGCAGTTCTTC.

A remark on this clonotype: The conserved final phenylalanine or tryptophan is absent from the CDR3, which likely points to a read error. The chain couples TRBV4-1 to TRBJ1-5, with a possible D match to TRBD1 (5 bases). The CDR3 is 19 residues long. With 3 bases removed from V and 0 bases from J, the gap between germline ends came to 21 bases. Germline V CDR1 and CDR2: MGHRA, YSYEKL. CDR3 bases: TGCGCCAGCAGCCACCGAACATTGGGGCGGGGGGGTAGCAATCAGCCCCAGCATCTT. Its protein is CASSHRTLGRGGSNQPQHL.

V is TRBV6-1 and J is TRBJ2-1; D remains unclear. Trimming shortened V by 6 bases and J by 8 bases, and 8 bases separated the two germline ends. This CDR3 is built from 11 residues. Germline CDR1 reads MNHNS; CDR2 reads SASEGT. In DNA, the CDR3 is TGTGCCAGCAGACGGTTGGATGAGCAGTTCTTC. It codes for CASRRLDEQFF.

Many counts were recorded for this clonotype. This sequence joins TRBV2 and TRBJ1-6; D might be TRBD1 (5 bases). This CDR3 has 14 residues. Germline V gene data show CDR1 as SNHLY and CDR2 as FYNNEI. V was trimmed by 2 bases and J by 15 bases, leaving 17 bases between them. DNA for the CDR3: TGTGCCAGCAGTGAAAGAATGGGGGATTCAGACCTCCACTTT. This sequence encodes CASSERMGDSDLHF.

This clonotype was recorded once. The V and J genes are TRBV4-2 and TRBJ2-3, with D perhaps TRBD1 or TRBD2 (5 bases each). V was clipped by 5 bases and J by 0 bases, with 15 bases between them. The germline gives CDR1 LGHNA, CDR2 YNFKEQ. CDR3 length: 16 amino acids. The CDR3 coding sequence is TGTGCCAGCAGCTCAAGGGACGCGGAGAGCACAGATACGCAGTATTTT. Amino acid sequence: CASSSRDAESTDTQYF.

The chain is built from TRBV7-9 and TRBJ2-1; D may be TRBD1 or TRBD2 (5 bases each). V lost 5 bases and J 4 bases, leaving 9 bases between the germline ends. This CDR3 region has 13 residues. The V gene's germline CDR1 is SEHNR and CDR2 FQNEAQ (reference sequence). CDR3 region: CASSRDGYNEQFF. Written as DNA, the CDR3 is TGTGCCAGCAGCCGGGACGGGTACAATGAGCAGTTCTTC.

The chain is built from TRBV6-1 and TRBJ1-1; 7 positions match TRBD1. In germline, CDR1 is MNHNS, CDR2 SASEGT. The CDR3 runs 13 residues. Trimming at V came to 6 bases and at J to 5 bases, leaving 6 bases not matched to a gene. The CDR3: CASRRDRVTEAFF. The CDR3, as DNA: TGTGCCAGCAGACGCGACAGGGTAACTGAAGCTTTCTTT.

Ten or more counts support this clonotype. The chain links TRBV3-1 to TRBJ2-7; 9 bases align to TRBD1. Germline trimming cut 1 base from V and 4 bases from J; bases unmatched to any gene: 2. Germline V gene lookup returns CDR1 LGHDT and CDR2 YNNKEL (reference sequence). This CDR3 region has 14 residues. The CDR3 sequence: CASSQGTGVYEQYF. In DNA form, the CDR3 reads TGTGCCAGCAGCCAAGGGACAGGGGTGTACGAGCAGTACTTC.

This clonotype was counted at least ten times. This chain connects TRBV5-8 to TRBJ2-1; 11 nucleotides match TRBD2. After removal of 5 bases from V and 4 bases from J, the junction contained 5 bases not matched to a gene. CDR3 length: 15 residues. Germline CDR1 SGHTS, CDR2 YDEGEE. The CDR3 bases are TGTGCCAGCAGTATGACTAGCGGGGATTACAATGAGCAGTTCTTC. Translated, it gives CASSMTSGDYNEQFF. The full variable domain, with the rest looked up from reference TRBV5-8 and TRBJ2-1, is EAGVTQSPTHLIKTRGQQATLRCSPISGHTSVYWYQQALGLGLQFLLWYDEGEERNRGNFPPRFSGRQFPNYSSELNVNALELEDSALYLCASSMTSGDYNEQFFGPGTRLTVL.

This clonotype was counted ten times or more. DNA for the CDR3: TGTGCCAGCAGCCTTTCGGACAGAATGGATGTGAACACTGAAGCTTTCTTT. Translation gives CASSLSDRMDVNTEAFF. This chain joins TRBV3-1 and TRBJ1-1, with D possibly TRBD1 on 6 matching bases. The CDR3 extends over 17 amino acids. Germline CDR1 reads LGHDT; CDR2 reads YNNKEL (reference sequence). The V gene lost 4 bases and the J gene lost 0 bases, with 18 bases spanning the gap.

This clonotype showed up many times. The J gene is TRBJ2-1, the V gene TRBV2, with 10 nucleotides matching TRBD2. The CDR3 spans 16 residues. After removal of 7 bases from V and 9 bases from J, the junction contained 15 bases not matched to a gene. Germline CDR1 is SNHLY and CDR2 is FYNNEI. The CDR3 region is CASTGRGLAGEGEQFF. Here the CDR3 DNA reads TGTGCCAGCACCGGAAGGGGGCTAGCGGGAGAAGGTGAGCAGTTCTTC.

This clonotype was recorded at least ten times. The chain uses TRBV2 and TRBJ2-6; weak D call: TRBD1 (5 bases). Germline CDR1 SNHLY, CDR2 FYNNEI. Trimming took 3 bases from V and 4 from J, leaving 7 bases between them. The CDR3 loop spans 14 amino acids. The DNA of the CDR3 is TGTGCCAGCAGTGAGGGGCCCGGGGCCAACGTCCTGACTTTC. Translation: CASSEGPGANVLTF.

This clonotype was seen ten or more times. The chain carries TRBV6-1 and TRBJ1-1; 7 nucleotides align to TRBD1. With V trimmed by 6 bases and J by 5 bases, 12 bases remained unmatched. CDR3 length: 15 amino acids. CDR1 is MNHNS and CDR2 is SASEGT in the germline V gene. DNA for the CDR3: TGTGCCAGCAGCGCAGGGGGGTTTTCAAAGACTGAAGCTTTCTTT. Encoded protein: CASSAGGFSKTEAFF.

This clonotype has a count of ten or more. The J gene is TRBJ2-7, the V gene TRBV12-3 or TRBV12-4; unclear D gene. Trimming removed 6 bases at V and 5 bases at J, with 23 bases between. The CDR3 is 16 residues long. The DNA for the CDR3 is TGTGCCAGCAGCGAAGCTCATCAGGTTTCCCCTCACGAGCAGTACTTC. It specifies CASSEAHQVSPHEQYF.

The chain carries TRBV27 and TRBJ1-1, with 8 positions matching TRBD1. Germline V lookup: CDR1 MNHEY, CDR2 SMNVEV (reference sequence). V shed 3 bases, J shed 0 bases, and the junction held 15 bases outside the gene matches. The CDR3 length is 19 residues. In DNA form, the CDR3 reads TGTGCCAGCAGTTTCAGGGGGCTTCGGGCTCGGTCCATGAACACTGAAGCTTTCTTT. Translated, it gives CASSFRGLRARSMNTEAFF.

This clonotype has ten or more counts. J is TRBJ2-7 and V is TRBV20-1; 8 bases match TRBD2. The length of the CDR3 is 15 residues. V gave up 5 bases and J gave up 0 bases; unmatched junction bases: 9. Germline loops: CDR1 DFQATT, CDR2 SNEGSKA (reference sequence). The chain's CDR3 is CSALPGGGNSYEQYF. The CDR3 bases are TGCAGTGCTCTCCCGGGGGGGGGTAACTCCTACGAGCAGTACTTC.

In this sample, this clonotype turned up many times. The rearrangement links TRBV29-1 to TRBJ2-3; the match to TRBD1 covers 8 bases. The length of the CDR3 is 14 residues. The ends lost 7 bases at V and 1 base at J; junction bases unmatched: 7. Per the germline V gene, CDR1 is SQVTM and CDR2 is ANQGSEA. CDR3 sequence (DNA): TGCAGCGCCCAAGGGACAGGCGGCACAGATACGCAGTATTTT. Translating gives CSAQGTGGTDTQYF.

Concerning this clonotype itself: This could be a read error, since a much larger clone is one nucleotide away. The rearrangement links TRBV12-5 to TRBJ2-1; TRBD2 might be the D (6 bases). V was cut by 5 bases and J by 3 bases, with 11 bases left in between. This CDR3 region has 14 residues. In germline, CDR1 is LGHNT, CDR2 FRNRAP. DNA for the CDR3: TGTGCTAGTGGTACCGGGACTGGCTACAATGAGCAGTTCTTC. Translation: CASGTGTGYNEQFF. The whole variable domain, remainder taken from reference TRBV12-5 and TRBJ2-1, is DARVTQTPRHKVTEMGQEVTMRCQPILGHNTVFWYRQTMMQGLELLAYFRNRAPLDDSGMPKDRFSAEMPDATLATLKIQPSEPRDSAVYFCASGTGTGYNEQFFGPGTRLTVL.

The gene calls are TRBV7-9 and TRBJ1-1; D may be TRBD1 (6 bases). The V end lost 0 bases, the J end lost 5 bases, and 10 bases lay between the germline ends. Germline V gene data show CDR1 as SEHNR and CDR2 as FQNEAQ (reference sequence). CDR3 length: 14 residues. CDR3 DNA: TGTGCCAGCAGCTTAGCACAGGGCCGGACTGAAGCTTTCTTT. It yields the protein CASSLAQGRTEAFF.

The sample holds many counts of this clonotype. The chain is built from TRBV28 and TRBJ2-1; D is undetermined. Germline CDR1 is MDHEN and CDR2 is SYDVKM. This CDR3 contains 16 residues. V lost 3 bases, J lost 2 bases, and 14 bases lay in between. CDR3 sequence reads: CASSFIRAPPYNEQFF. The CDR3 coding sequence is TGTGCCAGCAGTTTTATTAGGGCCCCCCCCTACAATGAGCAGTTCTTC.

This clonotype was picked up many times. J is TRBJ2-7 and V is TRBV9; 16 bases fit TRBD2. The germline CDR1 and CDR2 sequences are SGDLS and YYNGEE. The V segment lost 0 bases and the J segment 4 bases; nucleotides outside the gene matches: 7. CDR3 length: 18 amino acids. The CDR3 loop reads CASSVEGTSGRAGYEQYF. The DNA for the CDR3 is TGTGCCAGCAGCGTAGAGGGGACTAGCGGGAGGGCCGGGTACGAGCAGTACTTC.

This clonotype was seen ten or more times. The chain links TRBV2 to TRBJ1-4, with D possibly being TRBD1 (5 bases). Germline V gene lookup returns CDR1 SNHLY and CDR2 FYNNEI. There are 18 residues in the CDR3. Trimming cost V 8 bases and J 0 bases, with 22 bases left between them. The CDR3 region has the DNA TGTGCCAGCCGGCTACGACAGTCCGAATTTGCAACTAATGAAAAACTGTTTTTT. Translation gives CASRLRQSEFATNEKLFF.

This clonotype has only a few counts. This sequence joins TRBV28 and TRBJ1-4; D may be TRBD1 (6 bases). The germline CDR1 and CDR2 sequences are MDHEN and SYDVKM. CDR3 size: 13 residues. With 10 bases removed from V and 8 bases from J, the gap between germline ends came to 17 bases. The CDR3 DNA reads TGTGCCAACAGGGTCAGGGAATTGGAAAAACTGTTTTTT. It translates to CANRVRELEKLFF.